This T cell receptor beta chain appears in the sequencing data of a study of human T cells and chemical hapten exposure. TCRdb called the RACE reads again in MiXCR, with one record for every CDR3 protein. Of some 87,000 distinct CDR3 sequences in the sample, 10% were seen once. As to time point: patch test 1, 2 weeks after DPC sensitization. Noted treatment: therapeutic diphenylcyclopropenone sensitization with weekly scalp DPC. Findings and caveats of the study: TCRs exceeding 1 in 1000 frequency stayed unchanged with DPC sensitization.

This clonotype was counted ten times or more. Its matching antigen is unknown. This TCR was sampled from a woman in her fifties or sixties with alopecia areata. Some clones in this sample may be carry-over from other donors' samples. Here the sequenced sample was whole blood, taken in connection with sensitization to the hapten diphenylcyclopropenone (DPC).

The CDR3 nucleotides are TGTGCCAGCAGCCCCGGTGGAGGGAGCTCCTACGAGCAGTACTTC. Residues: CASSPGGGSSYEQYF. This chain uses TRBV5-4 with TRBJ2-7, with D possibly being TRBD2 (6 bases). V was clipped by 4 bases and J by 0 bases, with 14 bases between them. This CDR3 region has 15 residues. Germline CDR1 and CDR2: SGHNT and YYREEE (reference sequence).